This TCR beta chain was captured in a study of T cells in Graves' hyperthyroidism and ophthalmopathy. The study's findings and limits: Blood also showed most of the thyroid clonotypes that were expanded above 0.001. A model built on 13 V-J features separated ophthalmopathy from stable hyperthyroidism.

This clonotype has at least ten counts. Its target is unknown. Hyperthyroidism in the patients, aged 18 to 65, was newly diagnosed and under 2 months in duration. Blood was sampled at initial diagnosis of hyperthyroidism, prior to onset of any ophthalmopathy symptoms. RNA transcripts gave rise to amplified TCR beta CDR3 regions. The primer set for the first-round RT-PCR of the TCR CDR3 was HTBI. In TCRdb, the multiplex PCR reads were re-called with MiXCR into one record per CDR3 protein. There are roughly 400,000 distinct CDR3 sequences in the sample; more than 15% occur only once, and about a quarter lies in the top ten. Sequenced: blood. This TCR was recovered from a woman under 30 with Graves' hyperthyroidism that later progressed to Graves' ophthalmopathy.

In DNA form, the CDR3 reads TGTGCCAGCCAGGGGGGCCCGCGCACCGGGGAGCTGTTTTTT. This codes for CASQGGPRTGELFF. The V gene is TRBV28, the J gene TRBJ2-2; TRBD1 might be the D (7 bases). Per the germline V gene, CDR1 is MDHEN and CDR2 is SYDVKM. The V gene lost 8 bases and the J gene lost 4 bases, with 14 bases spanning the gap. This CDR3 spans 14 amino acids.